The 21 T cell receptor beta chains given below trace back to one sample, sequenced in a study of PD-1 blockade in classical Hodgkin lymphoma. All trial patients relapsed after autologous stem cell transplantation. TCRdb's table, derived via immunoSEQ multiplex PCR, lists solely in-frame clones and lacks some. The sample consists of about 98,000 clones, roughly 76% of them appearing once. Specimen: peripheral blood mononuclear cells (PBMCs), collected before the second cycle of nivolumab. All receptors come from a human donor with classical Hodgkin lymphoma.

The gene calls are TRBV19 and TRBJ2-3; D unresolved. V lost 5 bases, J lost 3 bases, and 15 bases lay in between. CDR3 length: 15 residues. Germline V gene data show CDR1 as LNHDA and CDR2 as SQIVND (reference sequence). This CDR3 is CASSAGLVKTDTQYF. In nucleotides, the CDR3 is TGTGCCAGTAGTGCTGGGCTGGTTAAAACAGATACGCAGTATTTT.

The DNA of the CDR3 is TGTGCCAGTAGTCCGGCGAGCGGGAGCCGTAATGAGCAGTTCTTC. Encoded protein: CASSPASGSRNEQFF. The genes are TRBV19 and TRBJ2-1, with 8 bases that match TRBD2. Losses at the gene ends were 5 bases for V and 7 bases for J; bases not matched to a gene: 10. The germline CDR1 and CDR2 sequences are LNHDA and SQIVND (reference sequence). The CDR3 length is 15 residues.

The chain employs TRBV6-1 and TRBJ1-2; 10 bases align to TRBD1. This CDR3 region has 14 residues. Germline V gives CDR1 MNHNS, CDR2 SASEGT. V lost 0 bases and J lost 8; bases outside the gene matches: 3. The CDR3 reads CASSEARGQGGYTF. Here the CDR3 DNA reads TGTGCCAGCAGTGAAGCACGGGGACAGGGGGGCTACACCTTC.

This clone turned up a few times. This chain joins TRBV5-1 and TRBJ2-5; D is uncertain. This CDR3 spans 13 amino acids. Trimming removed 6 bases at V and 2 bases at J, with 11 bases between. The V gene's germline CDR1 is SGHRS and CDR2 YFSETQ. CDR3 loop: CASTLGGQETQYF. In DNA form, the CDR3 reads TGCGCCAGCACCCTTGGTGGGCAAGAGACCCAGTACTTC. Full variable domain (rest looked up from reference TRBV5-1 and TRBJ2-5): KAGVTQTPRYLIKTRGQQVTLSCSPISGHRSVSWYQQTPGQGLQFLFEYFSETQRNKGNFPGRFSGRQFSNSRSEMNVSTLELGDSALYLCASTLGGQETQYFGPGTRLLVL.

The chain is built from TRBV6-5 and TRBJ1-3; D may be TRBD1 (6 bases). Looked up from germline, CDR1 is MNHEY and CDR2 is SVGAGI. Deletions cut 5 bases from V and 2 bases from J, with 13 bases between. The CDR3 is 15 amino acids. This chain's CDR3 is CASSVSGTTGNTIYF. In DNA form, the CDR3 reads TGTGCCAGCAGTGTATCAGGGACAACTGGAAACACCATATATTTT.

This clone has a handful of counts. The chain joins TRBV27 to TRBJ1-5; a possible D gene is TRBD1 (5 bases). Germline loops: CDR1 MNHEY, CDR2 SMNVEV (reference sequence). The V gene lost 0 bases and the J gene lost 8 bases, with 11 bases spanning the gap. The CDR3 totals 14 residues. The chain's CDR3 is CASSLSGASEPQHF. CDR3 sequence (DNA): TGTGCCAGCAGTTTATCTGGGGCCAGTGAGCCCCAGCATTTT.

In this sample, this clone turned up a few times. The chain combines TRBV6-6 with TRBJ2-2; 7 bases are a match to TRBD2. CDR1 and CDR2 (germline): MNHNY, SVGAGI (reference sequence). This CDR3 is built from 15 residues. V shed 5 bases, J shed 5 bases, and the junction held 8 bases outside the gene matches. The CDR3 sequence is CASSASGMGTGELFF. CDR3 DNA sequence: TGTGCCAGCAGTGCCAGCGGGATGGGGACCGGGGAGCTGTTTTTT.

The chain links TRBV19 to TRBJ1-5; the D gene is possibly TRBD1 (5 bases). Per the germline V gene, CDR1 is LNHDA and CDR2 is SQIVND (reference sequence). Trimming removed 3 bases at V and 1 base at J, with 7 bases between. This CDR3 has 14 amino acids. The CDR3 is CASSMTVSNQPQHF. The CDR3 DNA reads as TGTGCCAGTAGTATGACAGTGAGCAATCAGCCCCAGCATTTT.

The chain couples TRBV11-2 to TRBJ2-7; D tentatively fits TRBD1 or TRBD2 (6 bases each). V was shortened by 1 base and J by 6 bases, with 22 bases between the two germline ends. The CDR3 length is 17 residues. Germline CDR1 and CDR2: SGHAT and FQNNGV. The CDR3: CASSLVFGGPSSGEQYF. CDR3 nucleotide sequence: TGTGCCAGCAGCTTAGTATTTGGGGGGCCAAGTTCAGGCGAGCAGTACTTC.

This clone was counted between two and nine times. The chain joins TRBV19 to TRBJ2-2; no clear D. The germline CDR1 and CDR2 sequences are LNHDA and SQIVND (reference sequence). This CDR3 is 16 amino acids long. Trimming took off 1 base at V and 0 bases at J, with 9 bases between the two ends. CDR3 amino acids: CASSIGGGANTGELFF. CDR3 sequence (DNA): TGTGCCAGTAGTATAGGTGGCGGAGCGAACACCGGGGAGCTGTTTTTT.

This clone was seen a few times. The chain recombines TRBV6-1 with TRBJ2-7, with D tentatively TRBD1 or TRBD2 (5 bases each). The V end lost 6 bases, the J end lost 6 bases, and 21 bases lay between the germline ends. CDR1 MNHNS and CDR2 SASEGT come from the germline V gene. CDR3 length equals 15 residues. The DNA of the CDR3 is TGTGCCAGCAGCCTCGACGGGACGCCCGGCCGCGAGCAGTACTTC. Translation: CASSLDGTPGREQYF.

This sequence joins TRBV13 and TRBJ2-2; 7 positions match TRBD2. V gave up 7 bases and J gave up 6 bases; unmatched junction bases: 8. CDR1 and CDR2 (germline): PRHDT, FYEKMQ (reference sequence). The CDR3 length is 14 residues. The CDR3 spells CASKREPLPGELFF. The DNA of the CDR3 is TGTGCCAGCAAGCGGGAACCCCTACCCGGGGAGCTGTTTTTT.

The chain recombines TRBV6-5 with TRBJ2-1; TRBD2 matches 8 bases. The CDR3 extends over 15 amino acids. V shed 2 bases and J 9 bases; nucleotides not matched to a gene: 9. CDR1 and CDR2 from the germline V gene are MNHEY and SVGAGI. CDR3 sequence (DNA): TGTGCCAGCAGTTACAGGCGGGAGGTTCGATCTGAGCAGTTCTTC. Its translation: CASSYRREVRSEQFF.

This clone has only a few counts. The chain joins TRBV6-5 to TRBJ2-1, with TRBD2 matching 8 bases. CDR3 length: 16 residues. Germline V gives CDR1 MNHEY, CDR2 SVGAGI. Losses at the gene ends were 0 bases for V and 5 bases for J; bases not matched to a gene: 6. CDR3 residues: CASSYSRSGNNNEQFF. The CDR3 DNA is TGTGCCAGCAGTTACTCTCGTAGCGGGAACAACAATGAGCAGTTCTTC.

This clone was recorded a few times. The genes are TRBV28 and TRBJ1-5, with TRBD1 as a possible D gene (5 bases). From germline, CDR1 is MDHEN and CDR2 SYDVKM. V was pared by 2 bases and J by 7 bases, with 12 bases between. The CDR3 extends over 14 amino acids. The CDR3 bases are TGTGCCAGCAGTTTAATCCGGGACCGGCAGCCCCAGCATTTT. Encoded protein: CASSLIRDRQPQHF.

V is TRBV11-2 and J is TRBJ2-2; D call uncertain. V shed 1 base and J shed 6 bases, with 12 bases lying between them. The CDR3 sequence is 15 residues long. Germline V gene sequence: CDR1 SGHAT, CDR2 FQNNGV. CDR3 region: CASSLGGVNAGELFF. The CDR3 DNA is TGTGCCAGCAGCTTAGGGGGTGTTAACGCCGGGGAGCTGTTTTTT.

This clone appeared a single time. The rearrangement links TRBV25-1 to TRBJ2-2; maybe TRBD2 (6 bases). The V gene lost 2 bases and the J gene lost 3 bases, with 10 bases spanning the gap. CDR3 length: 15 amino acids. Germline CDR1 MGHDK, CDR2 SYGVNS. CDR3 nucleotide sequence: TGTGCCAGCAGTGAAATGACGGGGGACACCGGGGAGCTGTTTTTT. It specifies CASSEMTGDTGELFF. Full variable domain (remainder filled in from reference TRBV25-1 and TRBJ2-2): EADIYQTPRYLVIGTGKKITLECSQTMGHDKMYWYQQDPGMELHLIHYSYGVNSTEKGDLSSESTVSRIRTEHFPLTLESARPSHTSQYLCASSEMTGDTGELFFGEGSRLTVL.

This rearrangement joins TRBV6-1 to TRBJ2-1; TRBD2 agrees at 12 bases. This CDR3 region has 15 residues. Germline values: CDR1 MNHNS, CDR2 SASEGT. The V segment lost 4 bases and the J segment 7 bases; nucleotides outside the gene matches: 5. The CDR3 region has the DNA TGTGCCAGCAGTGGACTAGCGGGAGTTCTGAATGAGCAGTTCTTC. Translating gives CASSGLAGVLNEQFF.

Here the CDR3 reads CASSMQRGRQETQYF. CDR3 nucleotide sequence: TGTGCCAGCAGCATGCAGCGGGGACGGCAAGAGACCCAGTACTTC. The gene calls are TRBV9 and TRBJ2-5, with 7 bases aligning to TRBD2. Germline-derived CDR1 and CDR2 are SGDLS and YYNGEE. Trimming took 4 bases from V and 2 from J; bases not matched to a gene: 8. This CDR3 region has 15 residues. Combining the CDR3 with reference TRBV9 and TRBJ2-5 gives the whole variable domain DSGVTQTPKHLITATGQRVTLRCSPRSGDLSVYWYQQSLDQGLQFLIQYYNGEERAKGNILERFSAQQFPDLHSELNLSSLELGDSALYFCASSMQRGRQETQYFGPGTRLLVL.

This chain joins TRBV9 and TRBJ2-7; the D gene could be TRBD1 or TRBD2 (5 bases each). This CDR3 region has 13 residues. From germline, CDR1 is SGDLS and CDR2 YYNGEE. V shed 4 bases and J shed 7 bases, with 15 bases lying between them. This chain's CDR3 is CASSRDPKGEQYF. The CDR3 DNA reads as TGTGCCAGCAGCCGGGACCCTAAAGGGGAGCAGTACTTC.

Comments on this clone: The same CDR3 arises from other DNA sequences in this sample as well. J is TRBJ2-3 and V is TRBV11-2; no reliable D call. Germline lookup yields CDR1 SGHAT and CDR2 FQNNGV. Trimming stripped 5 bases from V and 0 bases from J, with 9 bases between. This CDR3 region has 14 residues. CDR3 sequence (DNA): TGTGCCAGCAGCCCTCGCTTAAGCACAGATACGCAGTATTTT. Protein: CASSPRLSTDTQYF.